These 27 T cell receptor beta chains were all obtained from the same sample, sequenced in a study of cytomegalovirus exposure and HLA in healthy donors. PCR primers comprised 60 Vbeta and 13 Jbeta primers. Measured with immunoSEQ multiplex PCR; TCRdb has only the in-frame clones, and not every one. In the table there are about 60,000 clones, approximately 70% of which are singletons. Sequencing used PBMCs. The source is a man in his fifties or sixties in good health and CMV-seronegative.

The CDR3 spells CASSLGTVTEATNEKLFF. In DNA, the CDR3 is TGCGCCAGCAGCCTAGGGACAGTTACGGAAGCAACTAATGAAAAACTGTTTTTT. V and J are TRBV5-1 and TRBJ1-4, with TRBD1 identical over 7 bases. The CDR3 has 18 residues. CDR1 and CDR2 from the germline V gene are SGHRS and YFSETQ. Trimming removed 4 bases from V and 0 bases from J; junction bases left unmatched: 12.

This clone came up a few times. Here the CDR3 DNA reads TGTGCCAGCAGTGAATTGGGGGGAGGGGTGACCCAGTACTTC. Protein product: CASSELGGGVTQYF. The chain joins TRBV2 to TRBJ2-5; 7 bases match TRBD2. Germline values: CDR1 SNHLY, CDR2 FYNNEI. J lost 7 bases, V lost 2 bases, and 7 bases had no gene match. This CDR3 has 14 amino acids.

The rearrangement joins TRBV9 to TRBJ1-3; the match to TRBD1 covers 8 bases. The germline CDR1 and CDR2 sequences are SGDLS and YYNGEE. The CDR3 has 16 residues. Trimming cost V 3 bases and J 2 bases; bases outside gene matches: 7. CDR3 nucleotides: TGTGCCAGCAGCGGCCTAGCGACAGGGGCTGGAAACACCATATATTTT. Translated: CASSGLATGAGNTIYF. Full variable domain (outside the CDR3, taken from reference TRBV9 and TRBJ1-3): DSGVTQTPKHLITATGQRVTLRCSPRSGDLSVYWYQQSLDQGLQFLIQYYNGEERAKGNILERFSAQQFPDLHSELNLSSLELGDSALYFCASSGLATGAGNTIYFGEGSWLTVV.

In its sample, this clone was seen a few times. This chain links TRBV5-1 with TRBJ1-1, with TRBD1 matching 9 bases. V lost 4 bases and J lost 6; bases outside the gene matches: 13. The CDR3 contains 16 residues. CDR1 is SGHRS, CDR2 YFSETQ, per germline. CDR3 DNA sequence: TGCGCCAGCAGCCAATTCCCGGGACAGGGTCTATCTGAAGCTTTCTTT. Translating gives CASSQFPGQGLSEAFF.

This chain connects TRBV30 to TRBJ2-7; a weak D match, TRBD2 (7 bases). From germline, CDR1 is GTSNPN and CDR2 SVGIG (reference sequence). The CDR3 is made up of 14 amino acids. Deletions cut 5 bases from V and 3 bases from J, with 17 bases between. The CDR3 reads CAWEVGGAIYEQYF. The CDR3 nucleotides are TGTGCCTGGGAGGTTGGGGGGGCAATCTACGAGCAGTACTTC. The whole variable domain, remainder taken from reference TRBV30 and TRBJ2-7, is SQTIHQWPATLVQPVGSPLSLECTVEGTSNPNLYWYRQAAGRGLQLLFYSVGIGQISSEVPQNLSASRPQDRQFILSSKKLLLSDSGFYLCAWEVGGAIYEQYFGPGTRLTVT.

The genes are TRBV9 and TRBJ2-1, with TRBD2 identical over 14 bases. This CDR3 is 15 amino acids long. CDR1 is SGDLS, CDR2 YYNGEE, per germline. The V gene end was trimmed by 4 bases and the J gene end by 10 bases; junction bases not matched to a gene: 7. The CDR3 DNA follows: TGTGCCAGCAGCCCGACTAGCGGGGGGGCCGGGGAGCAGTTCTTC. This codes for CASSPTSGGAGEQFF.

The chain carries TRBV19 and TRBJ2-5, with TRBD1 identical over 8 bases. The V gene end was trimmed by 7 bases and the J gene end by 5 bases; junction bases not matched to a gene: 9. Germline V CDR1 and CDR2: LNHDA, SQIVND (reference sequence). This CDR3 spans 14 amino acids. The CDR3 here is CASNSRGRKETQYF. Here the CDR3 DNA reads TGTGCCAGTAATTCCAGGGGGCGCAAGGAGACCCAGTACTTC. The complete variable domain, with remaining parts taken from reference TRBV19 and TRBJ2-5, reads DGGITQSPKYLFRKEGQNVTLSCEQNLNHDAMYWYRQDPGQGLRLIYYSQIVNDFQKGDIAEGYSVSREKKESFPLTVTSAQKNPTAFYLCASNSRGRKETQYFGPGTRLLVL.

This clone is a singleton in its sample. The V call is TRBV5-1, the J call TRBJ1-2, with a tentative D call TRBD1 (6 bases). CDR1 is SGHRS, CDR2 YFSETQ, per germline. This CDR3 is 15 amino acids long. V lost 0 bases and J 3 bases, leaving 12 bases between the germline ends. CDR3 nucleotide sequence: TGCGCCAGCAGCTTGGATGGGAGGGGGGACTATGGCTACACCTTC. Protein sequence: CASSLDGRGDYGYTF. Using reference TRBV5-1 and TRBJ1-2 for the parts outside the CDR3, the full variable domain is KAGVTQTPRYLIKTRGQQVTLSCSPISGHRSVSWYQQTPGQGLQFLFEYFSETQRNKGNFPGRFSGRQFSNSRSEMNVSTLELGDSALYLCASSLDGRGDYGYTFGSGTRLTVV.

The gene calls are TRBV15 and TRBJ2-7, with D possibly matching TRBD1 (6 bases). In germline, CDR1 is LNHNV, CDR2 YYDKDF (reference sequence). CDR3 length: 15 amino acids. Trimming left V 0 bases short and J 1 base short, with 10 bases between. CDR3 protein: CATSREQGRSYEQYF. The DNA of the CDR3 is TGTGCCACCAGCAGAGAACAGGGTCGTTCCTACGAGCAGTACTTC.

The rearrangement joins TRBV10-3 to TRBJ2-1; 8 bases align to TRBD2. V lost 3 bases, J lost 0 bases, and 4 bases stayed unmatched. This CDR3 has 16 residues. Germline-derived CDR1 and CDR2 are ENHRY and SYGVKD. The CDR3 region is CAISDDGGASYNEQFF. The CDR3 DNA follows: TGTGCCATCAGTGACGACGGGGGGGCCTCCTACAATGAGCAGTTCTTC.

The chain employs TRBV2 and TRBJ1-2, with D unresolved. This CDR3 is built from 16 residues. Between the trimmed V and J ends, which lost 3 bases and 5 bases, there was a span of 19 bases. In germline, CDR1 is SNHLY, CDR2 FYNNEI. The CDR3 nucleotides are TGTGCCAGCAGTGATTTTTCGGGGATAAGCGCTTATGGCTACACCTTC. It translates to CASSDFSGISAYGYTF.

This chain uses TRBV9 with TRBJ1-2, with 11 bases fitting TRBD1. From germline, CDR1 is SGDLS and CDR2 YYNGEE. V was pared by 0 bases and J by 5 bases, with 3 bases of the junction left unmatched. This CDR3 comprises 15 residues. The CDR3 DNA sequence: TGTGCCAGCAGCGTAGGAGGGGACAGGGGGTATGGCTACACCTTC. As protein: CASSVGGDRGYGYTF.

The gene calls are TRBV9 and TRBJ1-3; 9 bases align to TRBD1. The CDR3 totals 16 residues. Germline CDR1 SGDLS, CDR2 YYNGEE. V lost 2 bases, J lost 8 bases, and 11 bases stayed unmatched. The CDR3 region has the DNA TGTGCCAGCAGCGTTTCTGGGACAGGGACGACGGACACCATATATTTT. Translation: CASSVSGTGTTDTIYF. Full variable domain (missing parts from reference TRBV9 and TRBJ1-3): DSGVTQTPKHLITATGQRVTLRCSPRSGDLSVYWYQQSLDQGLQFLIQYYNGEERAKGNILERFSAQQFPDLHSELNLSSLELGDSALYFCASSVSGTGTTDTIYFGEGSWLTVV.

DNA for the CDR3: TGTGCCAGCAGCGGCGGGGAGGCCGACAGGGGAACCGGGGAGCTGTTTTTT. Translating gives CASSGGEADRGTGELFF. V usage is TRBV9 and J usage is TRBJ2-2, with TRBD1 matching 8 bases. Per germline, CDR1 SGDLS and CDR2 YYNGEE. The junction had 12 bases not matched to a gene; V was cut back by 3 bases and J by 5 bases. The CDR3 has 17 amino acids.

Written as DNA, the CDR3 is TGTGCCAGCAGTTTAGGTCAGACCTACGAGCAGTACTTC. Its translation: CASSLGQTYEQYF. The chain joins TRBV27 to TRBJ2-7, with D hard to call. The CDR3 consists of 13 residues. CDR1 and CDR2 from the germline V gene are MNHEY and SMNVEV (reference sequence). Trimming took 2 bases from V and 2 from J, leaving 7 bases between them.

The rearrangement joins TRBV6-6 to TRBJ2-7; D is possibly TRBD2 (6 bases). The end of the DNA fits TRBJ2-1 better, so the J call may be wrong. Germline-derived CDR1 and CDR2 are MNHNY and SVGAGI (reference sequence). The CDR3 runs 13 residues. CDR3 sequence: CASSRGDPNEQFF. CDR3 DNA: TGTGCCAGCAGCCGCGGGGACCCTAATGAGCAGTTCTTC.

V usage is TRBV5-1 and J usage is TRBJ1-1; unclear D gene. This CDR3 spans 14 amino acids. V lost 0 bases and J 1 base, leaving 7 bases between the germline ends. Per germline, CDR1 SGHRS and CDR2 YFSETQ. CDR3 nucleotide sequence: TGCGCCAGCAGCTTGGACGGGAGGAACACTGAAGCTTTCTTT. It is translated as CASSLDGRNTEAFF. Drawing the rest from reference TRBV5-1 and TRBJ1-1, the complete variable domain is KAGVTQTPRYLIKTRGQQVTLSCSPISGHRSVSWYQQTPGQGLQFLFEYFSETQRNKGNFPGRFSGRQFSNSRSEMNVSTLELGDSALYLCASSLDGRNTEAFFGQGTRLTVV.

The V and J genes are TRBV7-8 and TRBJ1-2; D is unresolved. Germline CDR1 and CDR2: SGHVS and FQNEAQ. The V end was cut by 3 bases, the J end by 0 bases, with 11 bases between. The CDR3 covers 15 residues. CDR3: CASSFGLRANYGYTF. Written as DNA, the CDR3 is TGTGCCAGCAGCTTTGGACTGAGAGCTAACTATGGCTACACCTTC.

This clone was counted a few times. The chain couples TRBV19 to TRBJ2-1; TRBD1 agrees at 9 bases. Losses at the gene ends were 3 bases for V and 4 bases for J; bases not matched to a gene: 1. This CDR3 spans 14 amino acids. CDR1 is LNHDA and CDR2 is SQIVND in the germline V gene (reference sequence). CDR3 region: CASSIGTGYNEQFF. The CDR3 region has the DNA TGTGCCAGTAGTATCGGGACAGGGTACAATGAGCAGTTCTTC.

The rearrangement joins TRBV6-5 to TRBJ2-2; D is perhaps TRBD1 (5 bases). The CDR3 has 15 amino acids. Trimming removed 5 bases from V and 0 bases from J, with 10 bases in between. Germline V CDR1 and CDR2: MNHEY, SVGAGI. CDR3 DNA sequence: TGTGCCAGCAGTCCCTGGGGCTCGAACACCGGGGAGCTGTTTTTT. The encoded protein is CASSPWGSNTGELFF.

This chain links TRBV4-2 with TRBJ2-2; TRBD2 matches at 10 bases. The CDR3 runs to 19 residues. The germline V gene has CDR1 LGHNA and CDR2 YNFKEQ. V dropped 1 base and J dropped 6; count of bases not matched to a gene: 14. CDR3 in DNA: TGTGCCAGCAGCCAAGGGGGTGGGAGCGGGGGGGCGCCGGCCGGGGAGCTGTTTTTT. This translates into CASSQGGGSGGAPAGELFF.

The V gene is TRBV5-1, the J gene TRBJ1-3, with 9 bases matching TRBD1. Trimming removed 4 bases from V and 4 bases from J; junction bases left unmatched: 9. Germline V lookup: CDR1 SGHRS, CDR2 YFSETQ. The CDR3 consists of 16 residues. The CDR3 sequence: CASSPTGTGRGNTIYF. In DNA, the CDR3 is TGCGCCAGCAGCCCGACCGGGACAGGGAGAGGAAACACCATATATTTT. Supplemented by reference TRBV5-1 and TRBJ1-3, the full variable domain reads KAGVTQTPRYLIKTRGQQVTLSCSPISGHRSVSWYQQTPGQGLQFLFEYFSETQRNKGNFPGRFSGRQFSNSRSEMNVSTLELGDSALYLCASSPTGTGRGNTIYFGEGSWLTVV.

This clone was seen a handful of times. The chain is built from TRBV9 and TRBJ2-3; 12 bases are shared with TRBD2. J gave up 0 bases and V 3 bases, and 8 bases lay outside the gene matches. CDR1 SGDLS and CDR2 YYNGEE come from the germline V gene. The CDR3 has 18 amino acids. The CDR3 spells CASSAPLAGGSSTDTQYF. In DNA, the CDR3 is TGTGCCAGCAGCGCACCACTAGCGGGGGGTTCTAGCACAGATACGCAGTATTTT.

J is TRBJ2-7 and V is TRBV19; unclear D gene. V was shortened by 3 bases and J by 0 bases, with 15 bases between the two germline ends. Per germline, CDR1 LNHDA and CDR2 SQIVND (reference sequence). The CDR3 has 16 amino acids. In DNA form, the CDR3 reads TGTGCCAGTAGTATCCAAGCCTCACGAAGCTCCTACGAGCAGTACTTC. Its translation is CASSIQASRSSYEQYF.

The rearrangement joins TRBV10-3 to TRBJ1-4; a possible D gene is TRBD1 (5 bases). This CDR3 has 14 amino acids. Germline CDR1 ENHRY, CDR2 SYGVKD. V dropped 4 bases and J dropped 4 bases, with 10 bases sitting between them. DNA for the CDR3: TGTGCCATCAGTGGTCTCGGGGGTAATGAAAAACTGTTTTTT. Protein product: CAISGLGGNEKLFF.

The V gene is TRBV5-1, the J gene TRBJ2-2; TRBD1 might be the D (5 bases). V lost 2 bases to trimming and J lost 0 bases, with 8 bases between them. CDR3 length: 15 amino acids. The germline V gene encodes CDR1 SGHRS and CDR2 YFSETQ. As DNA, the CDR3 is TGCGCCAGCAGCTTAGACAGCTCGAACACCGGGGAGCTGTTTTTT. This encodes CASSLDSSNTGELFF.

This clone has more than one count but fewer than ten. The V and J genes are TRBV11-2 and TRBJ2-7, with D unresolved. Between the trimmed V and J ends, which lost 3 bases and 0 bases, there was a span of 15 bases. The germline gives CDR1 SGHAT, CDR2 FQNNGV. The CDR3 has 16 residues. The CDR3 sequence: CASSFILGSLSYEQYF. CDR3 nucleotides: TGTGCCAGCAGCTTTATCCTCGGGTCCCTCTCCTACGAGCAGTACTTC. The full variable domain, in which reference TRBV11-2 and TRBJ2-7 provide the parts outside the CDR3, is EAGVAQSPRYKIIEKRQSVAFWCNPISGHATLYWYQQILGQGPKLLIQFQNNGVVDDSQLPKDRFSAERLKGVDSTLKIQPAKLEDSAVYLCASSFILGSLSYEQYFGPGTRLTVT.